What follows describes a single TCR beta chain. The data originate from a study of blood T cell repertoires in COVID-19. As for the study in general: Acute and convalescent COVID-19 specimens originated in the United States, Italy and Spain. Sample material is recorded as cDNA or gDNA derived from T cells, B-cell-depleted T cells, or PBMCs.

The CDR3 contains 15 residues. V was clipped by 1 base and J by 3 bases; unmatched bases: 2. CDR1 and CDR2 (germline): MGHRA, YSYEKL. How the authors handled the data: Amplification with reference gene primers provided the estimates of nucleated cell counts. Some clones are missing from TCRdb's copy, which holds only in-frame ones; the method was immunoSEQ multiplex PCR. V, J and clone size were drawn from that table, and D and trimming were deduced from the DNA. The data show roughly 160,000 clones, with approximately 86% seen just once and roughly 0.99% held by the top ten. V is TRBV4-1 and J is TRBJ1-2, with 10 bases aligning to TRBD1. The sequence was obtained from a young man with acute or convalescent COVID-19. The source material was peripheral blood. In nucleotides, the CDR3 is TGCGCCAGCAGCCAAGTTGGGACAGGGGACTATGGCTACACCTTC. Its translation: CASSQVGTGDYGYTF.